The 30 T cell receptor beta chains listed next were all sequenced from one sample in a study of neurological immune-mediated disorders. Each CDR3 protein is one row after TCRdb ran MiXCR on the 5' RACE reads. The table lists some 87,000 distinct CDR3 sequences, 13% of them singletons, with about 4.6% in the top ten. The time point here: longitudinal time-point 2. Input material: PBMCs. These receptors came from a female donor with HTLV-1-associated myelopathy (HAM/TSP).

This clonotype was observed a single time. The chain employs TRBV6-6 and TRBJ2-4, with 10 bases matching TRBD1. Germline V gene sequence: CDR1 MNHNY, CDR2 SVGAGI (reference sequence). Trimming cost V 6 bases and J 0 bases; bases outside gene matches: 17. There are 20 residues in the CDR3. The CDR3 nucleotides read TGTGCCAGCAGCCCACCTCGACTCGGGACAGGGGACTTAGCCAAAAACATTCAGTACTTC. It codes for CASSPPRLGTGDLAKNIQYF.

This clonotype was detected ten times or more. CDR3 protein: CASSQGQHTEAFF. DNA for the CDR3: TGCGCCAGCAGCCAAGGACAGCACACTGAAGCTTTCTTT. The chain links TRBV5-1 to TRBJ1-1; TRBD1 might be the D (6 bases). CDR3 length equals 13 residues. Trimming stripped 4 bases from V and 3 bases from J, with 10 bases between. Germline V gene data show CDR1 as SGHRS and CDR2 as YFSETQ.

This clonotype was detected ten times or more. The rearrangement links TRBV5-1 to TRBJ2-2; tentatively, D is TRBD2 (5 bases). CDR3 length: 16 amino acids. V lost 2 bases and J lost 1, with 12 bases in between. Per germline, CDR1 SGHRS and CDR2 YFSETQ. In DNA form, the CDR3 reads TGCGCCAGCAGCTTCGGGGTGACTGAGAACACCGGGGAGCTGTTTTTT. Translation gives CASSFGVTENTGELFF.

This clonotype appeared many times. The chain couples TRBV3-1 to TRBJ2-7; D is undetermined. Trimming removed 2 bases at V and 0 bases at J, with 5 bases between. Germline lookup yields CDR1 LGHDT and CDR2 YNNKEL (reference sequence). This CDR3 has 13 residues. The CDR3: CASSQILSYEQYF. CDR3 bases: TGTGCCAGCAGCCAAATTCTCTCCTACGAGCAGTACTTC.

The rearrangement links TRBV7-8 to TRBJ2-3, with TRBD2 matching over 8 bases. CDR1 is SGHVS, CDR2 FQNEAQ, per germline. The J segment lost 5 bases and the V segment lost 5 bases, leaving 9 bases of the junction unmatched. This CDR3 has 15 amino acids. The DNA of the CDR3 is TGTGCCAGCAGCCCTTTCCGGGGGGGGATAGATACGCAGTATTTT. The encoded protein is CASSPFRGGIDTQYF.

A word on this clonotype: The junction shows a germline mismatch at one end, possibly a read error. The genes are TRBV6-1 and TRBJ2-7; perhaps TRBD2 as D (6 bases). Germline CDR1 reads MNHNS; CDR2 reads SASEGT. The CDR3 consists of 13 residues. The CDR3 bases are TGTGTCAGCAGACTAGTGGATTCTTACGAGCAGTACTTC. Residues: CVSRLVDSYEQYF.

The chain is built from TRBV4-1 and TRBJ2-5; D is unclear. The CDR3 spans 14 residues. The V gene's germline CDR1 is MGHRA and CDR2 YSYEKL. Trimming removed 1 base at V and 13 bases at J, with 19 bases between. CDR3 residues: CASSQGRAQENRYF. Written as DNA, the CDR3 is TGCGCCAGCAGCCAAGGCAGAGCACAAGAGAACCGGTACTTC.

Worth noting for this clonotype: A much larger clone lies one base from this, so it may be a read error. This chain uses TRBV7-6 with TRBJ2-3; no definite D call. Germline lookup yields CDR1 SGHVS and CDR2 FNYEAQ. The CDR3 runs to 15 residues. The CDR3 coding sequence is TGTACCAGCAGCCCCCTAACGCAACTCACAGATACGCAGTATTTT. Translating gives CTSSPLTQLTDTQYF. The whole variable domain, remainder taken from reference TRBV7-6 and TRBJ2-3, is GAGVSQSPRYKVTKRGQDVALRCDPISGHVSLYWYRQALGQGPEFLTYFNYEAQQDKSGLPNDRFSAERPEGSISTLTIQRTEQRDSAMYRCTSSPLTQLTDTQYFGPGTRLTVL.

This clonotype appeared many times. The J gene is TRBJ2-3, the V gene TRBV9; D is perhaps TRBD2 (5 bases). Germline lookup yields CDR1 SGDLS and CDR2 YYNGEE. The length of the CDR3 is 15 residues. V was trimmed by 0 bases and J by 2 bases, leaving 10 bases between them. CDR3 residues: CASSVASGYTDTQYF. In DNA, the CDR3 is TGTGCCAGCAGCGTAGCATCGGGGTACACAGATACGCAGTATTTT. The full variable domain, completed using reference TRBV9 and TRBJ2-3, is DSGVTQTPKHLITATGQRVTLRCSPRSGDLSVYWYQQSLDQGLQFLIQYYNGEERAKGNILERFSAQQFPDLHSELNLSSLELGDSALYFCASSVASGYTDTQYFGPGTRLTVL.

This sequence joins TRBV19 and TRBJ2-3; 14 bases are shared with TRBD2. Germline V gene lookup returns CDR1 LNHDA and CDR2 SQIVND (reference sequence). This CDR3 is built from 21 residues. V shed 0 bases, J shed 2 bases, and the junction held 13 bases outside the gene matches. The CDR3 DNA is TGTGCCAGTAGTATAGATAGCCCAGGGACTAGCGGGGGAAAAGCCACAGATACGCAGTATTTT. Translating it yields CASSIDSPGTSGGKATDTQYF.

This clonotype was observed at least ten times. The rearrangement joins TRBV10-3 to TRBJ1-5; tentative D call: TRBD1 (5 bases). This CDR3 has 15 residues. Germline loops: CDR1 ENHRY, CDR2 SYGVKD. V dropped 5 bases and J dropped 6 bases, with 17 bases sitting between them. Here the CDR3 DNA reads TGTGCCATCAGTCCATGGGGAGGGGCAGCTCAGCCCCAGCATTTT. Protein sequence: CAISPWGGAAQPQHF.

In this sample, this clonotype turned up many times. This chain uses TRBV7-9 with TRBJ2-1; 7 bases are a match to TRBD1. Germline trimming cut 6 bases from V and 12 bases from J; bases unmatched to any gene: 11. Looked up from germline, CDR1 is SEHNR and CDR2 is FQNEAQ (reference sequence). This CDR3 contains 13 residues. The CDR3 bases are TGTGCCAGCAGGGAGGACAGGACCTCGACGCAGTTCTTC. It translates to CASREDRTSTQFF. The full variable domain, rest sourced from reference TRBV7-9 and TRBJ2-1, is DTGVSQNPRHKITKRGQNVTFRCDPISEHNRLYWYRQTLGQGPEFLTYFQNEAQLEKSRLLSDRFSAERPKGSFSTLEIQRTEQGDSAMYLCASREDRTSTQFFGPGTRLTVL.

In this sample, this clonotype turned up many times. V usage is TRBV11-1 and J usage is TRBJ2-1; TRBD2 aligns across 11 bases. The germline gives CDR1 SGHAT, CDR2 FQDESV (reference sequence). The V gene end was trimmed by 3 bases and the J gene end by 7 bases; junction bases not matched to a gene: 14. This CDR3 region has 18 residues. The CDR3 bases are TGTGCCAGCAGCTTGGGCCTAGCGGGGGGCCCAGTCCAGAATGAGCAGTTCTTC. This translates into CASSLGLAGGPVQNEQFF.

This clonotype was detected ten times or more. The V and J genes are TRBV3-1 and TRBJ2-5; 7 bases align to TRBD1. The V segment lost 2 bases and the J segment 3 bases; nucleotides outside the gene matches: 9. This CDR3 contains 16 residues. Germline CDR1 and CDR2: LGHDT and YNNKEL (reference sequence). The CDR3 coding sequence is TGTGCCAGCAGCCAATACCGGGACAGCAATAAAGAGACCCAGTACTTC. Protein product: CASSQYRDSNKETQYF.

This clonotype was counted ten times or more. CDR3 DNA: TGCGCCAGCAGCTCCTACATGGCCGGAGGGGTAGGCGGGGAGCTGTTTTTT. Protein: CASSSYMAGGVGGELFF. V gene TRBV5-1 combines with J gene TRBJ2-2, with D perhaps matching TRBD2 (6 bases). Trimming cost V 3 bases and J 7 bases, with 22 bases left between them. CDR3 length equals 17 residues. CDR1 and CDR2 (germline): SGHRS, YFSETQ.

This clonotype was seen a single time. A much more abundant neighbour one base away suggests this may be a read error. The rearrangement joins TRBV2 to TRBJ1-2; D is possibly TRBD1 (5 bases). The CDR3 is 12 residues long. Germline V CDR1 and CDR2: SNHLY, FYNNEI. CDR3 DNA sequence: TGTGCCAGCAGCGACACAGGCTCTGGCTACTCCTTC. This encodes CASSDTGSGYSF.

This clonotype was seen many times. The chain recombines TRBV5-1 with TRBJ2-7; 8 bases agree with TRBD1. J gave up 3 bases and V 3 bases, and 8 bases lay outside the gene matches. The CDR3 sequence is 15 residues long. Per the germline V gene, CDR1 is SGHRS and CDR2 is YFSETQ. For the CDR3, the DNA is TGCGCCAGCAGCTGGGGGACAGGACCTCTCTACGAGCAGTACTTC. Encoded protein: CASSWGTGPLYEQYF.

V gene TRBV4-1 combines with J gene TRBJ2-3; TRBD2 is a possible D gene (5 bases). The CDR3 runs 17 residues. Germline CDR1 reads MGHRA; CDR2 reads YSYEKL. The V end lost 4 bases, the J end lost 0 bases, and 17 bases lay between the germline ends. Here the CDR3 reads CASSPPPGSISTDTQYF. CDR3 in DNA: TGCGCCAGCAGCCCCCCCCCGGGGAGTATTAGCACAGATACGCAGTATTTT.

This clonotype was recorded at least ten times. The chain employs TRBV10-3 and TRBJ1-2, with a weak D call TRBD1 (6 bases). The V gene lost 2 bases and the J gene lost 6 bases, with 10 bases spanning the gap. CDR1 is ENHRY and CDR2 is SYGVKD in the germline V gene. The length of the CDR3 is 13 residues. The CDR3: CAISERTVDGYTF. The CDR3 coding sequence is TGTGCCATCAGTGAGAGGACAGTCGATGGCTACACCTTC.

This clonotype was seen many times. V gene TRBV5-1 combines with J gene TRBJ1-2; TRBD1 aligns across 7 bases. Germline assignment: CDR1 SGHRS and CDR2 YFSETQ. Trimming took 1 base from V and 5 from J; bases not matched to a gene: 2. The CDR3 runs to 13 residues. CDR3 sequence reads: CASSLTGEYGYTF. The CDR3, as DNA: TGCGCCAGCAGCTTGACAGGGGAATATGGCTACACCTTC.

This clonotype was counted at least ten times. The gene calls are TRBV12-3 or TRBV12-4 and TRBJ2-7, with 8 bases lining up with TRBD2. The CDR3 totals 15 residues. Trimming cost V 5 bases and J 4 bases; bases outside gene matches: 10. CDR3 DNA sequence: TGTGCCAGCAGTCTCGGCGGGGGGCGGGGGTACGAGCAGTACTTC. Protein product: CASSLGGGRGYEQYF.

At least ten counts were recorded for this clonotype. The J gene is TRBJ2-7, the V gene TRBV12-3 or TRBV12-4; D might be TRBD1 (7 bases). The ends were cut back, 5 bases at V and 6 bases at J, with 11 bases in the middle. The CDR3 loop spans 12 amino acids. The CDR3 DNA reads TGTGCCAGCAGTCCAGGGGGGAGCGAGCAGTACTTC. This sequence encodes CASSPGGSEQYF.

This clonotype showed up many times. The chain carries TRBV7-9 and TRBJ2-1, with D perhaps TRBD1 (5 bases). V lost 5 bases and J lost 4, with 9 bases in between. The CDR3 contains 13 residues. CDR1 is SEHNR and CDR2 is FQNEAQ in the germline V gene (reference sequence). CDR3 sequence: CASSLGQYNEQFF. CDR3 coding DNA: TGTGCCAGCAGCCTCGGACAATACAATGAGCAGTTCTTC.

This clonotype showed up many times. V is TRBV7-9 and J is TRBJ1-5; D might be TRBD1 (5 bases). Germline-derived CDR1 and CDR2 are SEHNR and FQNEAQ (reference sequence). The CDR3 contains 14 residues. V lost 5 bases to trimming and J lost 7 bases, with 15 bases between them. The CDR3, as DNA: TGTGCCAGCAGCCCGGATGGGGGGTACCAGCCCCAGCATTTT. Protein sequence: CASSPDGGYQPQHF.

This clonotype was observed many times. The rearrangement joins TRBV5-1 to TRBJ2-1; possibly TRBD1 for D (7 bases). This CDR3 has 15 amino acids. V was pared by 1 base and J by 9 bases, with 17 bases between. From germline, CDR1 is SGHRS and CDR2 YFSETQ. CDR3 in DNA: TGCGCCAGCAGCTTGTCCGGGACAGAGGGGGGTGAGCAGTTCTTC. Amino acids: CASSLSGTEGGEQFF.

This clonotype was recorded many times. The genes are TRBV11-2 and TRBJ1-2; D possibly corresponds to TRBD1 (5 bases). The CDR3 sequence is 18 residues long. Germline V CDR1 and CDR2: SGHAT, FQNNGV. V lost 0 bases to trimming and J lost 2 bases, with 19 bases between them. For the CDR3, the DNA is TGTGCCAGCAGCTTAGAATCCGCCCCAGGGCGTTGGAACTATGGCTACACCTTC. Translating it yields CASSLESAPGRWNYGYTF.

The sample holds many counts of this clonotype. This chain joins TRBV7-2 and TRBJ2-1; 15 bases are a match to TRBD2. Germline-derived CDR1 and CDR2 are SGHTA and FQGNSA. V shed 5 bases and J 7 bases; nucleotides not matched to a gene: 9. This CDR3 comprises 17 residues. The CDR3: CASSRPGLAGGKNEQFF. In nucleotides, the CDR3 is TGTGCCAGCAGCAGACCGGGACTAGCGGGGGGTAAGAATGAGCAGTTCTTC.

This clonotype was recorded at least ten times. The rearrangement joins TRBV29-1 to TRBJ2-7; TRBD1 agrees at 9 bases. The CDR3 has 13 residues. The germline gives CDR1 SQVTM, CDR2 ANQGSEA. The V gene end was trimmed by 4 bases and the J gene end by 2 bases; junction bases not matched to a gene: 3. The DNA for the CDR3 is TGCAGCGTTGGAGGGACAGGGACCTACGAGCAGTACTTC. The encoded protein is CSVGGTGTYEQYF.

This clonotype has a count of ten or more. The V gene is TRBV6-1, the J gene TRBJ2-3; 8 positions match TRBD1. This CDR3 contains 14 residues. The ends lost 7 bases at V and 2 bases at J; junction bases unmatched: 5. Germline CDR1 is MNHNS and CDR2 is SASEGT. The CDR3 loop is CASKPGQDTDTQYF. CDR3 coding DNA: TGTGCCAGCAAACCGGGACAGGACACAGATACGCAGTATTTT.

Many counts were recorded for this clonotype. V gene TRBV10-3 combines with J gene TRBJ2-7; 8 bases line up with TRBD2. Germline CDR1 reads ENHRY; CDR2 reads SYGVKD. This CDR3 is 15 amino acids long. V shed 0 bases and J 3 bases; nucleotides not matched to a gene: 4. DNA of the CDR3: TGTGCCATCAGTGAGTCGACGGGGGGGGGCTACGAGCAGTACTTC. Amino acid sequence: CAISESTGGGYEQYF.